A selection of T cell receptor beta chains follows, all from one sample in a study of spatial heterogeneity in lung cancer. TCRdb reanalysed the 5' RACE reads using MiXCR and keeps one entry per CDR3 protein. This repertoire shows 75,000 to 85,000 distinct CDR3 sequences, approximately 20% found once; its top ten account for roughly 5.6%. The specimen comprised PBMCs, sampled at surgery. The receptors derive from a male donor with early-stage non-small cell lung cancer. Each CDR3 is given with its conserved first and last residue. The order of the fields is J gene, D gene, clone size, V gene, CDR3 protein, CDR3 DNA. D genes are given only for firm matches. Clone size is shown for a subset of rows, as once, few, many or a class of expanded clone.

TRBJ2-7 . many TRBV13 CASSLHHRPPFDEQYF TGTGCCAGCAGCTTACATCATCGTCCGCCTTTTGACGAGCAGTACTTC
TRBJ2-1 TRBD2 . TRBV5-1 CASSSGTSGIGEQFF TGCGCCAGCAGCTCCGGGACTAGCGGGATTGGTGAGCAGTTCTTC
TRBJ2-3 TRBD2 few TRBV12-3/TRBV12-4 CASSPSGRSVDTQYF TGTGCCAGCAGTCCCAGCGGGAGGTCCGTAGATACGCAGTATTTT
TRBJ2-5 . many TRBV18 CASSPKETQYF TGTGCCAGCAGTCCCAAAGAGACCCAGTACTTC
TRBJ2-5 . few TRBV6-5 CASSYDGAKETQYF TGTGCCAGCAGTTACGACGGTGCTAAGGAGACCCAGTACTTC
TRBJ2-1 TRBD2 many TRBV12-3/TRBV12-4 CASSLLAGAGNEQFF TGTGCCAGCAGTTTACTAGCGGGAGCCGGCAATGAGCAGTTCTTC
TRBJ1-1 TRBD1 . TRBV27 CASMGQWNTEAFF TGTGCCAGCATGGGACAGTGGAACACTGAAGCTTTCTTT
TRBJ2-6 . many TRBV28 CASSSQAEGANVLTF TGTGCCAGCAGCTCCCAGGCGGAAGGGGCCAACGTCCTGACTTTC
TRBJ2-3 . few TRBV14 CASSQGQPRTQYF TGTGCCAGCAGCCAAGGACAGCCCCGCACGCAGTATTTT
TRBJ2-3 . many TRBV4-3 CASSQDFNLRDTQYF TGCGCCAGCAGCCAAGACTTTAACCTGAGGGATACGCAGTATTTT
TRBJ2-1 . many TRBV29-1 CSPSDSYNEQFF TGCAGCCCCTCCGACAGCTACAATGAGCAGTTCTTC
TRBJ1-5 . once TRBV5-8 CASSLWQGGNQPQHF TGTGCCAGCAGCTTGTGGCAGGGAGGCAATCAGCCCCAGCATTTT
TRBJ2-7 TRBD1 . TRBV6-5 CASTPTGGTYEQYF TGTGCCAGCACCCCTACAGGGGGGACCTACGAGCAGTACTTC
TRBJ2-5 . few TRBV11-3 CASSPNQATVGQYF TGTGCCAGCAGCCCAAATCAGGCCACGGTGGGCCAGTACTTC
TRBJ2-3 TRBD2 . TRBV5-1 CASSLGFSGLARSTDTQYF TGCGCCAGCAGCTTGGGGTTTTCGGGACTAGCGAGGAGCACAGATACGCAGTATTTT
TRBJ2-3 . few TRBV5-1 CASSWAGAEGDTQYF TGCGCCAGCAGCTGGGCGGGGGCCGAAGGAGATACGCAGTATTTT
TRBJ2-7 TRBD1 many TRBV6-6 CASSYLQGAPEQYF TGTGCCAGCAGTTACTTACAGGGGGCCCCCGAGCAGTACTTC
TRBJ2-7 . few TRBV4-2 CASSQAPGIYEQYF TGTGCCAGCAGCCAAGCTCCAGGCATCTACGAGCAGTACTTC
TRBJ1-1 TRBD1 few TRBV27 CASSLFEQGDTEAFF TGTGCCAGCAGTTTATTTGAACAGGGGGACACTGAAGCTTTCTTT
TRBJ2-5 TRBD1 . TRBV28 CASSSGTAEETQYF TGTGCCAGCAGTTCCGGGACAGCCGAAGAGACCCAGTACTTC
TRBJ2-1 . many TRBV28 CASSAPRDSYNEQFF TGTGCCAGCAGTGCACCCCGGGACTCGTACAATGAGCAGTTCTTC
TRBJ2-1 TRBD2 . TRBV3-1 CASTPSGTINEQFF TGTGCCAGCACGCCTAGCGGCACCATCAATGAGCAGTTCTTC
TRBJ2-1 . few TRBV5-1 CASSLGSLSTASYNEQFF TGCGCCAGCAGCTTGGGTTCCCTTTCGACAGCCTCCTACAATGAGCAGTTCTTC
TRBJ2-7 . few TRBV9 CASSVGHQNYEQYF TGTGCCAGCAGCGTGGGGCACCAAAACTACGAGCAGTACTTC
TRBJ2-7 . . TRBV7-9 CASSFGARSYEQYF TGTGCCAGCAGCTTCGGGGCGAGATCCTACGAGCAGTACTTC
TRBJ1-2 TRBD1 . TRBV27 CASSRQGPSYGYTF TGTGCCAGCAGTCGACAGGGGCCTTCCTATGGCTACACCTTC
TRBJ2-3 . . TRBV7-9 CASNDGSSTDTQYF TGTGCCAGCAATGACGGGTCATCCACAGATACGCAGTATTTT
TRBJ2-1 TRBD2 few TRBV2 CASSDVMGGRGIEQFF TGTGCCAGCAGTGACGTCATGGGCGGGAGAGGTATTGAGCAGTTCTTC
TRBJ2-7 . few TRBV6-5 CASSYGGAGSYEQYF TGTGCCAGCAGTTATGGGGGAGCGGGCTCCTACGAGCAGTACTTC
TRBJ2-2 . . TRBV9 CASSVVAGELFF TGTGCCAGCAGCGTAGTCGCCGGGGAGCTGTTTTTT
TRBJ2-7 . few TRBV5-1 CASGLQGPYEQYF TGCGCCAGCGGGCTCCAGGGCCCCTACGAGCAGTACTTC
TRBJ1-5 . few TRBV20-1 CSARPHGQDQPQHF TGCAGTGCTCGCCCACATGGCCAGGATCAGCCCCAGCATTTT
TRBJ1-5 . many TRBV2 CASTRDGSNQPQHF TGTGCCAGCACAAGAGACGGGAGCAATCAGCCCCAGCATTTT
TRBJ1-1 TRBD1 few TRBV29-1 CSVQKQGPTEAFF TGCAGCGTCCAAAAACAGGGGCCCACTGAAGCTTTCTTT
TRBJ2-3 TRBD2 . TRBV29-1 CSVKLTSASTDTQYF TGCAGCGTGAAATTGACTAGCGCTAGCACAGATACGCAGTATTTT
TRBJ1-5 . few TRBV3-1 CASSQGISNQPQHF TGTGCCAGCAGCCAAGGCATAAGCAATCAGCCCCAGCATTTT
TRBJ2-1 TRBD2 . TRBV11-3 CASSSGETSGNNEQFF TGTGCCAGCAGCTCCGGGGAGACTAGCGGGAACAATGAGCAGTTCTTC
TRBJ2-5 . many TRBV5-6 CASSLWERVETQYF TGTGCCAGCAGCTTGTGGGAGCGCGTAGAGACCCAGTACTTC
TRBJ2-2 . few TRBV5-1 CASTPYVNTGELFF TGCGCCAGCACCCCGTATGTGAACACCGGGGAGCTGTTTTTT
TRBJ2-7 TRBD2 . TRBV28 CAIGDSGSLHPYEQYF TGTGCGATAGGGGATAGCGGGAGCCTGCACCCCTACGAGCAGTACTTC
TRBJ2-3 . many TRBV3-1 CASSHAGGREIPTDTQYF TGTGCCAGCAGCCACGCCGGGGGGCGGGAGATACCCACAGATACGCAGTATTTT
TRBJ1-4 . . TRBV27 CASSLGTTQEKLFF TGTGCCAGCAGTTTAGGGACAACCCAAGAAAAACTGTTTTTT
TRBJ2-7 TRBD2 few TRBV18 CASSPPPGRGRPSYEQYF TGTGCCAGCTCACCCCCACCAGGGCGGGGGAGACCCTCCTACGAGCAGTACTTC
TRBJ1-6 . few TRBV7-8 CASSFGIPYNSPLHF TGTGCCAGCAGCTTCGGTATACCTTATAATTCACCCCTCCACTTT
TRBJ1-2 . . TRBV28 CASSSFHGYTF TGTGCCAGCAGTTCGTTCCATGGCTACACCTTC
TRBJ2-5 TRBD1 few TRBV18 CASSPIDRDGLGQETQYF TGTGCCAGCTCACCCATCGACAGGGATGGTCTGGGACAAGAGACCCAGTACTTC
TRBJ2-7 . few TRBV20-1 CSARWGGSYEQYF TGCAGTGCTAGATGGGGCGGTTCCTACGAGCAGTACTTC
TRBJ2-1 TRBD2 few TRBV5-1 CASSLVPTSGSNEQFF TGCGCCAGCAGCTTGGTCCCTACTAGCGGGAGCAATGAGCAGTTCTTC
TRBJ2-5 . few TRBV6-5 CASSYSDGVETQYF TGTGCCAGCAGTTACTCGGATGGGGTGGAGACCCAGTACTTC
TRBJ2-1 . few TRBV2 CASSEAVRNEQFF TGTGCCAGCAGTGAGGCGGTTCGCAATGAGCAGTTCTTC
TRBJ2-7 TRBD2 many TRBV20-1 CSARSSGSAHEQYF TGCAGTGCTAGATCGAGCGGGAGTGCCCACGAGCAGTACTTC
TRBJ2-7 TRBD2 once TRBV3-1 CASSPLAGGFHEQYF TGTGCCAGCAGCCCACTAGCGGGAGGCTTCCACGAGCAGTACTTC
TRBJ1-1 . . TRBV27 CASSSQGRTEAFF TGTGCCAGCAGTAGCCAGGGGAGGACTGAAGCTTTCTTT
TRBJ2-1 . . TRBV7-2 CASSLARGVYNEQFF TGTGCCAGCAGCTTAGCCCGTGGGGTATACAATGAGCAGTTCTTC
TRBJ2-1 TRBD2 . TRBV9 CASSAGLAWRNEQFF TGTGCCAGCAGCGCGGGACTAGCGTGGAGGAATGAGCAGTTCTTC
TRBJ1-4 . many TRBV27 CASSPLTGSNEKLFF TGTGCCAGCAGTCCCCTAACTGGGTCTAATGAAAAACTGTTTTTT